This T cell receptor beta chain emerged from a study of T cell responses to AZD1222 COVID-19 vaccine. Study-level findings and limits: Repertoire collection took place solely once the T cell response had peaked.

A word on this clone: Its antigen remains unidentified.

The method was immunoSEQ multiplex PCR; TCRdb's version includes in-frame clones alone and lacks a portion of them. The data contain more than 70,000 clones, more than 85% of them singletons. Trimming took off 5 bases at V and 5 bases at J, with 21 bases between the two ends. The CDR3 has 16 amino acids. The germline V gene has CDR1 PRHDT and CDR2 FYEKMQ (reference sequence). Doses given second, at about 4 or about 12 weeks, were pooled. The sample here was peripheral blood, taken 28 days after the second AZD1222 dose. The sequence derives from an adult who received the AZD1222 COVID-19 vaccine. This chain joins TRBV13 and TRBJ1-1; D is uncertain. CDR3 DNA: TGTGCCAGCAGCAGCCGACGAGCAAGTAAGTGGACTGAAGCTTTCTTT. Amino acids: CASSSRRASKWTEAFF.